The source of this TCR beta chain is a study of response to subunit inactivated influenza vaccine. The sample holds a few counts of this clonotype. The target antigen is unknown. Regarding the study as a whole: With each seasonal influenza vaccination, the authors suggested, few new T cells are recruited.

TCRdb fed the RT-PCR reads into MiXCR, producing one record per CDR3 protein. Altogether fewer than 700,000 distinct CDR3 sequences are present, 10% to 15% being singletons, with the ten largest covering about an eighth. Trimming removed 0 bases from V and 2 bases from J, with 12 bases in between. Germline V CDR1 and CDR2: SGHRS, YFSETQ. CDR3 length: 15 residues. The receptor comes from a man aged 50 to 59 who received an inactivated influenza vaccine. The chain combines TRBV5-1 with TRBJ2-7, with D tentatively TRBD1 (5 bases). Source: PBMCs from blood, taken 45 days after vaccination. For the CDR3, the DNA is TGCGCCAGCAGCTTGGAGGCAGGGCGTCCCTACGAGCAGTACTTC. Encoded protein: CASSLEAGRPYEQYF.